This T cell receptor beta chain was found in a study of blood T cell repertoires in COVID-19 (dated by TCRdb to 2018 to 2021). For context, the study as a whole: Samples from collaborators originated in the United States, Italy and Spain and spanned both the acute and convalescent phases of COVID-19. The prospective study material was composed of cDNA or gDNA derived from T cells, B-cell-depleted T cells, or PBMCs. The repertoires were released in a freely available public database meant as a resource for research on the immune response to SARS-CoV-2. A de-identified subject ID, COVID-19 status, age in years and sex were almost always included in the sample metadata. Samples came from the ongoing ImmuneRACE study (first 160 participants) plus 1,254 subjects from 6 global collaborators. HLA class I and class II types, where available, came from metadata supplied by the sample provider rather than from assay-based typing. Deeply sampled blood TCRbeta repertoires from subjects exposed to, actively infected with, or recovered from COVID-19 were included in the dataset.

Collaborating institutions collected whole blood in K2EDTA tubes following their own protocols. For TCRbeta analysis, collaborators shipped samples in one of three forms: frozen whole blood, isolated PBMCs, or DNA extracted from either of those sample types. Summary of the overall study and its limitations: The quantity of clinical and demographic metadata differed by source and by participant and was supplied without curation.

The germline V gene provides CDR1 ENHRY and CDR2 SYGVKD. The CDR3 measures 15 amino acids from cysteine to phenylalanine. CDR3 DNA is the only sequence kept; it has 45 bases, read in frame from the first base. V lost 4 bases and J lost 4 bases; the stretch between them is 17 bases long. In regard to this clone: It has no known antigen specificity. There are no base qualities to consult, and no much larger clone falls within one base.

TCRbeta CDR3 regions were amplified from genomic DNA using the immunoSEQ Assay, a bias-controlled multiplex PCR. The original pipeline was this. The number of nucleated cells in each sample was estimated by amplification of reference gene primers within the assay. Sequence reads were collapsed and filtered to measure the absolute abundance of every unique TCRbeta CDR3 rearrangement. Productive Simpson clonality was computed per sample as the square root of Simpson's diversity index over productive rearrangements. TCRdb mirrors the immuneACCESS table, restricted to in-frame sequences. Some clones are absent from its copies; in checked studies, under half trace to an unresolved V gene, and the reason for the others is unknown. The V and J calls and clone size come from that table; D and trimming were worked out from the DNA. The sample records hundreds of thousands of clones, around four fifths of which are singletons. Around 3.7% of the sample is in the top ten clones.

The chain employs TRBV10-3 and TRBJ2-7, and perhaps TRBD1 as D gene, on 6 matching bases. The sequencing input was peripheral blood. This receptor was taken from a woman aged 45-59 years with active or convalescent COVID-19. The DNA sequence follows: TGTGCCATCAGTGGAACAGGGTTGCAAAATTACGAGCAGTACTTC. It codes for CAISGTGLQNYEQYF.